This T cell receptor beta chain is from a study of T cells in Graves' hyperthyroidism and ophthalmopathy. Amplification yielded TCR beta CDR3 regions, with RNA transcripts as the source. Carried out on the TCR CDR3, a first-round RT-PCR used the HTBI primer set. TCRdb processed the multiplex PCR reads anew with MiXCR; each CDR3 protein has one entry. Among roughly 350,000 distinct CDR3 sequences listed, approximately 15% were seen once. Broader study findings: The model forecast ophthalmopathy, anticipating it by a median approximately 6.1 months before onset. In the blood, most expanded thyroid clonotypes above 0.001 appeared as well.

This clonotype was detected many times. Its antigen is not known. V lost 6 bases to trimming and J lost 5 bases, with 17 bases between them. From germline, CDR1 is LNHNV and CDR2 YYDKDF (reference sequence). The length of the CDR3 is 14 residues. Patients aged 18 to 65 had newly diagnosed hyperthyroidism of under 2 months' duration. Sample: blood. The V gene is TRBV15, the J gene TRBJ2-7; D might be TRBD1 (5 bases). This receptor was identified in a woman aged 25 to 39 with Graves' hyperthyroidism. This CDR3 is CATSQFTRVDEQYF. The CDR3 bases are TGTGCCACCAGTCAATTTACCAGGGTCGACGAGCAGTACTTC.